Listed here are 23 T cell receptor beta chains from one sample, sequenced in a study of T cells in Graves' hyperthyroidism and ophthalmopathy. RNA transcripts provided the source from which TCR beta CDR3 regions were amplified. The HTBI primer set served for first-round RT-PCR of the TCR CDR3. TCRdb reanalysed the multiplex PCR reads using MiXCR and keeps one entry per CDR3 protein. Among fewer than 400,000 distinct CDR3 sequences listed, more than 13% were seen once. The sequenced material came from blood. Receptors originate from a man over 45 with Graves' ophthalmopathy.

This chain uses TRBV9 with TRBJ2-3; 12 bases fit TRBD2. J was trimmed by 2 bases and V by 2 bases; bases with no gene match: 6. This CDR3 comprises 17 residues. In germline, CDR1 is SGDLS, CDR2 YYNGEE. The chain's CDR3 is CASSVTSGRSLTDTQYF. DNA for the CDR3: TGTGCCAGCAGCGTTACTAGCGGGAGGTCGCTCACAGATACGCAGTATTTT.

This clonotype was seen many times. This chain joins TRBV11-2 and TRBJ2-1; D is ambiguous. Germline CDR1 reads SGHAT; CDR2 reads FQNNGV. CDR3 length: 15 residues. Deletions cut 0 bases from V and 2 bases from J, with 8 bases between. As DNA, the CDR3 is TGTGCCAGCAGCTTAGATACGCGTACCTACAATGAGCAGTTCTTC. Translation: CASSLDTRTYNEQFF.

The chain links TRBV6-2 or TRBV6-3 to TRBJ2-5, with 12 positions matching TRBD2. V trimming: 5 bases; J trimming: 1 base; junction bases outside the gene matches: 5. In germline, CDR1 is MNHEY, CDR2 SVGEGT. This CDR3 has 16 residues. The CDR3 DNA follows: TGTGCCAGCAGTCAACGGACTAGCGGGACCCAAGAGACCCAGTACTTC. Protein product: CASSQRTSGTQETQYF.

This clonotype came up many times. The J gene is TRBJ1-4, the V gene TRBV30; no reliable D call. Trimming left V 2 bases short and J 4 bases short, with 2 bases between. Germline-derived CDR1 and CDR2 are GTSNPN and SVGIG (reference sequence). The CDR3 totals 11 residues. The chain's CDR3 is CAWSFNEKLFF. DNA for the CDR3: TGTGCCTGGAGTTTTAATGAAAAACTGTTTTTT.

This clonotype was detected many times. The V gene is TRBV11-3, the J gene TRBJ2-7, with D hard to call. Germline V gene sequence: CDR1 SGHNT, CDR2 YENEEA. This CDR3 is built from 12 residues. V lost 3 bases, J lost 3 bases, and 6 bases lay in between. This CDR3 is CASSLTDYEQYF. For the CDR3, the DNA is TGTGCCAGCAGCTTGACGGACTACGAGCAGTACTTC.

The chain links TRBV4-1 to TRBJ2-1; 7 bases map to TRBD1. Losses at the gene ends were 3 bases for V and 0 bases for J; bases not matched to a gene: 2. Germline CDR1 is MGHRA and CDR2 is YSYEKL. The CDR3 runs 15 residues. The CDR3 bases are TGCGCCAGCAGCCAGACAGGGAGCTCCTACAATGAGCAGTTCTTC. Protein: CASSQTGSSYNEQFF.

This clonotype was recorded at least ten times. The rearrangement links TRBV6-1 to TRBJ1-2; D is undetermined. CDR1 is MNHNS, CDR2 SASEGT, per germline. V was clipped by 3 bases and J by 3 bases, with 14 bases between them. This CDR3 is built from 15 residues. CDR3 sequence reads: CASSDAGSPYYGYTF. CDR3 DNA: TGTGCCAGCAGTGATGCGGGCTCTCCCTACTATGGCTACACCTTC.

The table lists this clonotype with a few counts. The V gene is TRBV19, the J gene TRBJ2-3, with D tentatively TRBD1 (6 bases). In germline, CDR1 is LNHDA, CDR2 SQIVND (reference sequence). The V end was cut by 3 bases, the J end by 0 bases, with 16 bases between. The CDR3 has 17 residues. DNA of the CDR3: TGTGCCAGTAGTATTAAGACAGGCGCTCCTAGCACAGATACGCAGTATTTT. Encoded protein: CASSIKTGAPSTDTQYF.

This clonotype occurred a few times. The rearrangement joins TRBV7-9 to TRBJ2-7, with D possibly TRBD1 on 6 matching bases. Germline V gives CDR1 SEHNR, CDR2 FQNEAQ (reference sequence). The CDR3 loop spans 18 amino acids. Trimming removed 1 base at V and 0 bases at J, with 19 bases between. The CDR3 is CASSLGYRTGPSSYEQYF. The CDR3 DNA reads TGTGCCAGCAGCTTAGGCTATAGAACAGGGCCTAGCTCCTACGAGCAGTACTTC.

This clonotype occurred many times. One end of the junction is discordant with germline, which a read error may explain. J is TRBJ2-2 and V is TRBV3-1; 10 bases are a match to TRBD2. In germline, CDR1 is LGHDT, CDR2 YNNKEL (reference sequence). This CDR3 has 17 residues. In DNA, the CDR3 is TGTGCCAACAGCCAACCCCACCTAGCGGGAGACGGCGGGGAGCTGTTTTTT. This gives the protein CANSQPHLAGDGGELFF.

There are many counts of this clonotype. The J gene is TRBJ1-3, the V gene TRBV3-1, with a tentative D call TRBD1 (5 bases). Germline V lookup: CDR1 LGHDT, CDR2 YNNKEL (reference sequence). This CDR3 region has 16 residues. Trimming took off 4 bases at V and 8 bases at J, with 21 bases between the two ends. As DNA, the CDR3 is TGTGCCAGCAGCCTGTATCAGGGTGCCAACTCGGACACCATATATTTT. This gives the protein CASSLYQGANSDTIYF.

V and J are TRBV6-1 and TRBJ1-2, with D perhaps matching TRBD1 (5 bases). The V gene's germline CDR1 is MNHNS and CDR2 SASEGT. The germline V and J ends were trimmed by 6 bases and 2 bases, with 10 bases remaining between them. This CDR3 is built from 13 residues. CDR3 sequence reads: CASRRDLNYGYTF. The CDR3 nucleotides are TGTGCCAGCAGGCGGGACTTAAACTATGGCTACACCTTC.

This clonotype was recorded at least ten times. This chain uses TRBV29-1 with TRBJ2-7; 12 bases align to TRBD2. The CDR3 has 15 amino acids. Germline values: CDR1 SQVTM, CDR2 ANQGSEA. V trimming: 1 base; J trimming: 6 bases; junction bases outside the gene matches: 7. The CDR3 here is CSVEGGGLAGLEQYF. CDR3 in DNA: TGCAGCGTTGAAGGAGGCGGACTAGCGGGACTCGAGCAGTACTTC.

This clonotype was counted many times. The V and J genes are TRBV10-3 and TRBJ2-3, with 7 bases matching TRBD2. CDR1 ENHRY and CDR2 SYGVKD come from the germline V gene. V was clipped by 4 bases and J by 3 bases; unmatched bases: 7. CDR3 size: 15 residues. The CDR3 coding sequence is TGTGCCATCAGTGTGCGGCGGGGGTTGACAGATACGCAGTATTTT. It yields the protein CAISVRRGLTDTQYF.

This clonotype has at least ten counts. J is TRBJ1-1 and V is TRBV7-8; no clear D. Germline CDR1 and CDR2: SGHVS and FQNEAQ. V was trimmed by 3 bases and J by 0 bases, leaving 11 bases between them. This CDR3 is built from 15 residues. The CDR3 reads CASSLGVNMNTEAFF. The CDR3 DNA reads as TGTGCCAGCAGCTTGGGCGTTAACATGAACACTGAAGCTTTCTTT.

The CDR3 DNA is TGTGCCAGCAGCCGCGGGAGGAACTCCTACAATGAGCAGTTCTTC. Amino acids: CASSRGRNSYNEQFF. The J gene is TRBJ2-1, the V gene TRBV3-1; 8 bases are shared with TRBD2. The V segment lost 4 bases and the J segment 0 bases; nucleotides outside the gene matches: 2. Per germline, CDR1 LGHDT and CDR2 YNNKEL (reference sequence). This CDR3 region has 15 residues.

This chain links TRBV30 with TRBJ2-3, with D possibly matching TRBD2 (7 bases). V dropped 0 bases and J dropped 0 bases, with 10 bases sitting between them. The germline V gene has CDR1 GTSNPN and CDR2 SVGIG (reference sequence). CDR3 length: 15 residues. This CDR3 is CAWSVGGASTDTQYF. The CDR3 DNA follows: TGTGCCTGGAGTGTAGGGGGGGCTAGCACAGATACGCAGTATTTT.

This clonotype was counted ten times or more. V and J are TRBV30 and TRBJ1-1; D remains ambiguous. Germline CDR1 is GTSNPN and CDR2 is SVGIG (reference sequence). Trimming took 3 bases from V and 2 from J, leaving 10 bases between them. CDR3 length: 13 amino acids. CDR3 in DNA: TGTGCCTGGAGAAGGCAGGACAACACTGAAGCTTTCTTT. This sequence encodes CAWRRQDNTEAFF.

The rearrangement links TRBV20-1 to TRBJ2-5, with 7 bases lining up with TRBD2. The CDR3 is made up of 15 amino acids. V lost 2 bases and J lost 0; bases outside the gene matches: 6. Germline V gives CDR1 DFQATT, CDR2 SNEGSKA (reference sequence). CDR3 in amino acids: CSARTPSGYQETQYF. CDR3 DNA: TGCAGTGCTAGAACGCCTAGCGGATACCAAGAGACCCAGTACTTC.

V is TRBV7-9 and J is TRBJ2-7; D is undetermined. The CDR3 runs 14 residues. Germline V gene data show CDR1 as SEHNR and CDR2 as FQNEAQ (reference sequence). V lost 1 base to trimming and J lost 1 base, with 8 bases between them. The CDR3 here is CASSLGSVSYEQYF. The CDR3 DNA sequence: TGTGCCAGCAGCTTAGGGTCTGTTTCCTACGAGCAGTACTTC.

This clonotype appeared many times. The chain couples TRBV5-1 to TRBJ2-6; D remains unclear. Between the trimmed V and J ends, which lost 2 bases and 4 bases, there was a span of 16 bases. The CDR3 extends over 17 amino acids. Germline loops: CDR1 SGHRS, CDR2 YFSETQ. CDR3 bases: TGCGCCAGCAGCTTTTTGGAGTTAGGCGCCGGGGCCAACGTCCTGACTTTC. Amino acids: CASSFLELGAGANVLTF.

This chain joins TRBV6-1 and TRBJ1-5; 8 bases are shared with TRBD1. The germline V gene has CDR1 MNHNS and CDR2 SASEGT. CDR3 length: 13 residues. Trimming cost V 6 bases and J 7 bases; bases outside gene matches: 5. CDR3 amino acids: CASRETGVQPQHF. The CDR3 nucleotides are TGTGCCAGCAGAGAGACAGGGGTCCAGCCCCAGCATTTT.

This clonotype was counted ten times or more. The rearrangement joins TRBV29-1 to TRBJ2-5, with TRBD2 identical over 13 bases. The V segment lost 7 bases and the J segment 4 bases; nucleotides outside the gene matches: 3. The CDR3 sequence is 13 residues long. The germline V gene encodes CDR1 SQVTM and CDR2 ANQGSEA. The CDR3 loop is CSARLAGGETQYF. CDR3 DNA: TGCAGCGCCAGACTAGCGGGAGGAGAGACCCAGTACTTC.